This T cell receptor (beta chain) was recorded in a study of cytomegalovirus exposure and HLA in healthy donors. Study-wide background: Some 85 million unique TCRs, all from HLA-typed donors, were included in an early release of the data. Study findings and constraints: Later findings reportedly placed an Asian-associated ancestry cluster below the roughly 700-donor mean for N-insertions. A later analysis found common viral pathogens apparently linked to several of the most significant clusters.

PCR employed 60 Vbeta and 13 Jbeta primers. Data came from immunoSEQ multiplex PCR; TCRdb stores just in-frame clones and leaves some out. Of over 70,000 clones in the sample, 55% to 70% were seen once. The CDR3 has 18 amino acids. Per the germline V gene, CDR1 is SGHDN and CDR2 is FVKESK. With 0 bases removed from V and 3 bases from J, the gap between germline ends came to 20 bases. Regarding this clone: Antigen: not known.

V gene TRBV14 combines with J gene TRBJ1-2; weak D call: TRBD1 (6 bases). This TCR was sampled from a woman in her forties or fifties in good health and CMV-seropositive. The sequencing sample was made of PBMCs. CDR3 residues: CASSQDVTGTGPDYGYTF. The DNA for the CDR3 is TGTGCCAGCAGCCAAGACGTCACAGGGACGGGTCCAGACTATGGCTACACCTTC. Complete variable domain (other parts from reference TRBV14 and TRBJ1-2): EAGVTQFPSHSVIEKGQTVTLRCDPISGHDNLYWYRRVMGKEIKFLLHFVKESKQDESGMPNNRFLAERTGGTYSTLKVQPAELEDSGVYFCASSQDVTGTGPDYGYTFGSGTRLTVV.